These T cell receptor beta chains were read from a single sample in a study of control samples from healthy donors and cancer patients. Sequencing was performed with immunoSEQ multiplex PCR; in TCRdb, only in-frame clones are kept and a portion is missing. The table records around 140,000 clones, roughly 93% of them present only once. The material sequenced was blood. These receptors were taken from a man aged 18 to 29 in good health. CDR3s include the opening cysteine and the closing phenylalanine or tryptophan. D genes are given only for firm matches. Not all rows give a size; the values are once, few, many and, for expanded clones, a class.

abundance | d_gene | j_gene | v_gene | CDR3nt | CDR3aa
. | . | TRBJ2-7 | TRBV5-5 | TGTGCCAGCACCCAGTCGGGAGACTCCTACGAGCAGTACTTC | CASTQSGDSYEQYF
. | TRBD2 | TRBJ2-5 | TRBV11-1 | TGTGCCAGCAGCATAGGGACTAGCGGGGAGGGAGAGACCCAGTACTTC | CASSIGTSGEGETQYF
. | TRBD1 | TRBJ2-7 | TRBV7-9 | TGTGCCAGCAGCTTAGCCGGGACAGGGGAGGCGATCTTC | CASSLAGTGEAIF
. | TRBD1 | TRBJ2-7 | TRBV27 | TGTGCCAGCAGTTTTTACAGGGGTCAATACGAGCAGTACTTC | CASSFYRGQYEQYF
. | . | TRBJ2-7 | TRBV27 | TGTGCCAGCAGTCCTCCGGGTTTTGGGGTCTACGAGCAGTACTTC | CASSPPGFGVYEQYF
. | . | TRBJ1-1 | TRBV6-5 | TGTGCCAGCAGTTACGGACGGGCGAACACTGAAGCTTTCTTT | CASSYGRANTEAFF
. | TRBD2 | TRBJ2-1 | TRBV7-9 | TGTGCCAGCAGCTACGGGACTAGCGGGAGGGCCAAGAATGAGCAGTTCTTC | CASSYGTSGRAKNEQFF
. | . | TRBJ2-3 | TRBV7-8 | TGTGCCAGCAGCTTAGACGGATACACAGATACGCAGTATTTT | CASSLDGYTDTQYF
. | . | TRBJ1-2 | TRBV29-1 | TGCAGCGTTGAAGATCATCAGGGTTTTGGCTACACCTTC | CSVEDHQGFGYTF
. | TRBD2 | TRBJ2-1 | TRBV28 | TGTGCCAGCAGTTCCTTAGCGGGAGTCAGTTACAATGAGCAGTTCTTC | CASSSLAGVSYNEQFF
. | . | TRBJ1-1 | TRBV7-3 | TGTGCCAGCAGCTATATAAGGACAGCAAAGAACACTGAAGCTTTCTTT | CASSYIRTAKNTEAFF
. | TRBD2 | TRBJ2-3 | TRBV7-2 | TGTGCCAGCAGCTTAGCGGGAGGGACCGCCACAGATACGCAGTATTTT | CASSLAGGTATDTQYF
. | . | TRBJ1-1 | TRBV2 | TGTGCCAGCAGGCCAAACTTTGGAATAACCCTCCCCCAGAACACTGAAGCTTTCTTT | CASRPNFGITLPQNTEAFF
. | . | TRBJ2-7 | TRBV19 | TGTGCCAGTAGTATAAGTGCACGGTCCTACGAGCAGTACTTC | CASSISARSYEQYF
. | . | TRBJ1-6 | TRBV30 | TGTGCCTGGGATCAAGCCCATGGGCCGTATGGATCACCCCTCCACTTT | CAWDQAHGPYGSPLHF
. | TRBD2 | TRBJ2-1 | TRBV7-8 | TGTGCCAGCAGCTTACTTGCGGCTAGCGGCATCTCCTACAATGAGCAGTTCTTC | CASSLLAASGISYNEQFF
. | . | TRBJ1-5 | TRBV19 | TGTGCCAGTAGTATTTCTGGGGGCGGGAGGAATCAGCCCCAGCATTTT | CASSISGGGRNQPQHF
. | TRBD1 | TRBJ1-5 | TRBV19 | TGTGCCAGTGCCTTTGACAGGGACCTCTTCAATCAGCCCCAGCATTTT | CASAFDRDLFNQPQHF
. | . | TRBJ1-2 | TRBV3-1/TRBV3-2 | TGTGCCAGCAGCCAAGTCAGGAACTATGGCTACACCTTC | CASSQVRNYGYTF
. | . | TRBJ1-2 | TRBV19 | TGTGCCAGTAGTATCCGTGACTTTGGTGCCTATGGCTACACCTTC | CASSIRDFGAYGYTF
. | . | TRBJ1-2 | TRBV25-1 | TGTGCCAGCAGTGAGGCAGGACCAAACTATGGCTACACCTTC | CASSEAGPNYGYTF
once | . | TRBJ1-2 | TRBV11-3 | TGTGCCAGCACCCAAAATGTCGATAACTATGGCTACACCTTC | CASTQNVDNYGYTF
. | . | TRBJ1-2 | TRBV27 | TGTGCCAGCAGTTACAGGCCAGGGGCGGGTGGCTACACCTTC | CASSYRPGAGGYTF
once | TRBD1 | TRBJ1-5 | TRBV4-1 | TGCGCCAGCAGCCGGGCGACAGGGGTACTGCAGCCCCAGCATTTT | CASSRATGVLQPQHF
. | TRBD1 | TRBJ2-2 | TRBV4-3 | TGCGCCAGCAGCCCAGACGCTATGTCCAGGGGGCCCTACACCGGGGAGCTGTTTTTT | CASSPDAMSRGPYTGELFF
. | . | TRBJ1-2 | TRBV21-1 | TGTGCCAGCAGCAAAGAGGAACAGGGGGCCATCTATGGCTACACCTTC | CASSKEEQGAIYGYTF
. | . | TRBJ1-3 | TRBV19 | TGTGCCAGTAGTCTTGGCAGCTCTGGAAACACCATATATTTT | CASSLGSSGNTIYF
. | . | TRBJ2-5 | TRBV3-1/TRBV3-2 | TGTGCCAGCAGCCGACTTCGAGAGACCCAGTACTTC | CASSRLRETQYF
once | . | TRBJ1-6 | TRBV2 | TGTGCCAGCAGTGAAGATTTGGCGGATATCTCACCCCTCCACTTT | CASSEDLADISPLHF
. | . | TRBJ1-2 | TRBV19 | TGTGCCAGTAGTTGGCGGGGGGTAGCAGGCTACACCTTC | CASSWRGVAGYTF
once | . | TRBJ1-1 | TRBV6-5 | TGTGCCAGCAGAGACCAGGGACATGAGAACACTGAAGCTTTCTTT | CASRDQGHENTEAFF
few | . | TRBJ2-2 | TRBV4-1 | TGCGCCAGCAGCCAAGATTCGCACAGGGAGGACACCGGGGAGCTGTTTTTT | CASSQDSHREDTGELFF
. | . | TRBJ1-2 | TRBV15 | TGTGCCACCAGCAGAGATAAGTCCGACTTCTATGGCTACACCTTC | CATSRDKSDFYGYTF
. | . | TRBJ1-4 | TRBV12-3/TRBV12-4 | TGTGCCAGCAGTTTAGGGGGGTGGGGAAAACTGTTTTTT | CASSLGGWGKLFF
once | . | TRBJ2-6 | TRBV5-1 | TGCGCCAGCACCCCCGGGGTTGGGACGGAGTATCTCTCTGGGGCCAACGTCCTGACTTTC | CASTPGVGTEYLSGANVLTF
. | . | TRBJ2-7 | TRBV7-9 | TGTGCCAGCAGCGATTCGAAGTACGAGCAGTACTTC | CASSDSKYEQYF
. | TRBD2 | TRBJ2-3 | TRBV9 | TGTGCCAGCAGCGTTCCGCGGGAGTACGGAGATACGCAGTATTTT | CASSVPREYGDTQYF
. | . | TRBJ2-5 | TRBV5-1 | TGCGCCAGTAGCTTGGGACCCGAGAGGGAGACCCAGTACTTC | CASSLGPERETQYF
once | TRBD2 | TRBJ2-7 | TRBV5-5 | TGTGCCAGCAGCTGGGACTATGTATACGAGCAGTACTTC | CASSWDYVYEQYF
. | . | TRBJ2-7 | TRBV11-2 | TGTGCCAGCAGCTTATACCCGGGACCCACTCCCTACGAGCAGTACTTC | CASSLYPGPTPYEQYF
. | . | TRBJ1-5 | TRBV12-3/TRBV12-4 | TGTGCCAGCAGTTTCGGGAGGGCGCAGCCCCAGCATTTT | CASSFGRAQPQHF
. | TRBD1 | TRBJ1-2 | TRBV6-5 | TGTGCCAGCAGCCCGGACAGGGACGGCTACACCTTC | CASSPDRDGYTF
. | . | TRBJ2-7 | TRBV7-9 | TGTGCCAGCAGCCATCCACTGAACACATTCTACGAGCAGTACTTC | CASSHPLNTFYEQYF
. | . | TRBJ2-7 | TRBV4-1 | TGCGCCAGCAGCCAAGATTACAGCGAAAGCTCCTACGAGCAGTACTTC | CASSQDYSESSYEQYF
. | . | TRBJ2-2 | TRBV9 | TGTGCCAGCAGAGACTACTCGGCGGGCGGGGAGCTGTTTTTT | CASRDYSAGGELFF
. | . | TRBJ2-3 | TRBV5-1 | TGCGCCAGCAGCTTGGGTCATAGGGGAGCGCGCACAGATACGCAGTATTTT | CASSLGHRGARTDTQYF
. | TRBD1 | TRBJ1-2 | TRBV19 | TGTGCCAGTAGTGCTGGGTCCGGGACAGGGCCCTATGGCTACACCTTC | CASSAGSGTGPYGYTF
. | . | TRBJ1-2 | TRBV6-1 | TGTGCCAGCAGTGATCCCGGACAGAGTTATGGCTACACCTTC | CASSDPGQSYGYTF
. | . | TRBJ2-3 | TRBV18 | TGTGCCAGCTCAACCCAACTAATGACAGAAAGCACAGATACGCAGTATTTT | CASSTQLMTESTDTQYF
. | . | TRBJ1-2 | TRBV6-2/TRBV6-3 | TGTGCCAGCAGCCAGTTACTTAACAGGAACTATGGCTACACCTTC | CASSQLLNRNYGYTF
. | . | TRBJ1-1 | TRBV3-1/TRBV3-2 | TGTGCCAGCAGCCAAGAGGGACTGAACACTGAAGCTTTCTTT | CASSQEGLNTEAFF
once | . | TRBJ2-7 | TRBV28 | TGTGCCAGCAGCCCCCTCACTACATCCTACGAGCAGTACTTC | CASSPLTTSYEQYF
once | . | TRBJ1-6 | TRBV3-1/TRBV3-2 | TGTGCCAGCAGCCAAGTACCCGGGGAGAATTCACCCCTCCACTTT | CASSQVPGENSPLHF
. | . | TRBJ1-4 | TRBV10-3 | TGTGCCACCCGTCAAGAGGGGCGAATCGGGAAAGATGAAAAACTGTTTTTT | CATRQEGRIGKDEKLFF
. | TRBD1 | TRBJ2-1 | TRBV28 | TGTGCCAGCAGTTTCCGGGCAGGGGGTGCCTTTGGGAATGAGCAGTTCTTC | CASSFRAGGAFGNEQFF
. | . | TRBJ1-1 | TRBV6-5 | TGTGCCAGCGGGACGGACGACCTGATAAGAGCTTTCTTT | CASGTDDLIRAFF
once | TRBD2 | TRBJ2-5 | TRBV29-1 | TGCAGCGTTGAAGAGGGAGGGACCGAGACCCAGTACTTC | CSVEEGGTETQYF
. | . | TRBJ1-4 | TRBV24-1 | TGTGCCACCAGTGAGGGCCGAGGTGAAAAACTGTTTTTT | CATSEGRGEKLFF
. | . | TRBJ2-1 | TRBV28 | TGTGCCAGCTCATCGGGCCTTGGTGAGCAGTTCTTC | CASSSGLGEQFF